The TCR beta chain described here comes from a study of T cells in Graves' hyperthyroidism and ophthalmopathy. Study background: Specimen type is peripheral blood, collected at initial diagnosis prior to any treatment. Study-wide results and caveats: Stable hyperthyroidism and ophthalmopathy were separated using 13 V-J signatures.

RNA transcripts served as the template for amplifying TCR beta CDR3 regions. The HTBI primer set was used in a first-round RT-PCR of the TCR CDR3. TCRdb reprocessed the multiplex PCR reads with MiXCR, giving one entry per CDR3 protein. The sample lists about 520,000 distinct CDR3 sequences; roughly a quarter were seen once. This clonotype was counted ten times or more. Antigen specificity is unknown. At least 3 on the Clinical Activity Score was recorded for ophthalmopathy patients, who also had NOSPECS grade at least 4 and duration under 3 months. Reasons for excluding patients were uncontrolled infection, other autoimmune disease, pregnancy or lactation. The CDR3 sequence is 14 residues long. Trimming took 5 bases from V and 5 from J, leaving 15 bases between them. Germline CDR1 SGHVS, CDR2 FQNEAQ.

The source of this sequence is a woman aged 30 to 39 with Graves' ophthalmopathy. The sequencing sample was made of blood. The J gene is TRBJ2-5, the V gene TRBV7-8; TRBD1 might be the D (7 bases). The CDR3 here is CASSGSSGGETQYF. CDR3 nucleotide sequence: TGTGCCAGCAGCGGGAGTTCAGGGGGGGAGACCCAGTACTTC.